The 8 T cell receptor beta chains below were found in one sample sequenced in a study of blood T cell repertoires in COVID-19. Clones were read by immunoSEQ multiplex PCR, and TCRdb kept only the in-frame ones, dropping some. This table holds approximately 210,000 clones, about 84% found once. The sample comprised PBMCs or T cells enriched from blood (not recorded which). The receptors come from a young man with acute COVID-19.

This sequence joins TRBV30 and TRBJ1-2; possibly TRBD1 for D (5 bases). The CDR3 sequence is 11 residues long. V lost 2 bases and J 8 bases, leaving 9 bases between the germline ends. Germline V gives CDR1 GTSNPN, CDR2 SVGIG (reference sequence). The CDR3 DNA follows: TGTGCCTGGAGTCGGGGGGAAGGCTACACCTTC. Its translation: CAWSRGEGYTF. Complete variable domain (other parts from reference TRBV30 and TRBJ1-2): SQTIHQWPATLVQPVGSPLSLECTVEGTSNPNLYWYRQAAGRGLQLLFYSVGIGQISSEVPQNLSASRPQDRQFILSSKKLLLSDSGFYLCAWSRGEGYTFGSGTRLTVV.

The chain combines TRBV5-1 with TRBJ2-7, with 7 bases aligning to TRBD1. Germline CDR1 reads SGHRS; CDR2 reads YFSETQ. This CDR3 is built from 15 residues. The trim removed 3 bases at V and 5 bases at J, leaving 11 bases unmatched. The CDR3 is CASSSGTVGRNEQYF. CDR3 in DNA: TGCGCCAGCAGCTCCGGGACAGTCGGTAGGAACGAGCAGTACTTC.

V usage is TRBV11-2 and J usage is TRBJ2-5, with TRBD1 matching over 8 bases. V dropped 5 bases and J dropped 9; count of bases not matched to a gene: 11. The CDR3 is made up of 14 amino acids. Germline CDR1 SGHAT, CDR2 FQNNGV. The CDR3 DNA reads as TGTGCCAGCAGCCCCGGGACAGGAAGGTTGTCCCAGTACTTC. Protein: CASSPGTGRLSQYF.

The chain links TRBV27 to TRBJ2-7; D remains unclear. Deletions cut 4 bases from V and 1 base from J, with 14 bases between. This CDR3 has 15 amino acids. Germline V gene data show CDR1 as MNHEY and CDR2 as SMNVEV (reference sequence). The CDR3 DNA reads TGTGCCAGCAGTTCACTTATCTCGGGTTCCTACGAGCAGTACTTC. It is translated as CASSSLISGSYEQYF.

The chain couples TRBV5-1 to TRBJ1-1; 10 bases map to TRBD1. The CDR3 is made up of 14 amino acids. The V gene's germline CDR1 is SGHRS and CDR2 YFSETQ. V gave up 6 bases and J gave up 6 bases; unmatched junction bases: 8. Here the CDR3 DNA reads TGCGCCAGCAACACCGGGACAGGGGCGTCTGAAGCTTTCTTT. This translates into CASNTGTGASEAFF. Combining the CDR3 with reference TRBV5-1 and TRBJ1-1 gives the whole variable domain KAGVTQTPRYLIKTRGQQVTLSCSPISGHRSVSWYQQTPGQGLQFLFEYFSETQRNKGNFPGRFSGRQFSNSRSEMNVSTLELGDSALYLCASNTGTGASEAFFGQGTRLTVV.

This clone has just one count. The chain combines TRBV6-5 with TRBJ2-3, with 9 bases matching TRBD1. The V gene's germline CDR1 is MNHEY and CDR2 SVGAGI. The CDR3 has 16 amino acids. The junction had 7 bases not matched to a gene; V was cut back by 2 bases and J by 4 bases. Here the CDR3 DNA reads TGTGCCAGCAGTTACACCGGGACAGGGTATCCAGATACGCAGTATTTT. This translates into CASSYTGTGYPDTQYF.

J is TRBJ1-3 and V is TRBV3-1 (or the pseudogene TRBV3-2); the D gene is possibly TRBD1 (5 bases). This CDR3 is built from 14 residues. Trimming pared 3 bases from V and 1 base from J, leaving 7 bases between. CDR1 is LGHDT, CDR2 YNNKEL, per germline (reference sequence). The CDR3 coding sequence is TGTGCCAGCAGCCAGGGGGGTTCTGGAAACACCATATATTTT. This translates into CASSQGGSGNTIYF.

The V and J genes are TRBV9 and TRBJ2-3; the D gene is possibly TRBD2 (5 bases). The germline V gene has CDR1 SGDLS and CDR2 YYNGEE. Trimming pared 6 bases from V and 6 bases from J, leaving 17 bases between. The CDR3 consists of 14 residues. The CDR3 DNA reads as TGTGCCAGCACCCAAACGGGATATGCGGATACGCAGTATTTT. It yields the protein CASTQTGYADTQYF.